This T cell receptor beta chain was retrieved from a study of cytomegalovirus exposure and HLA in healthy donors. The CDR3 spans 11 residues. The V and J ends lost 4 bases and 13 bases respectively, with 13 bases between them. From germline, CDR1 is SEHNR and CDR2 FQNEAQ (reference sequence). Produced via immunoSEQ multiplex PCR; TCRdb's table is partial and in-frame only. The sample carries around 74,000 clones, approximately 80% recorded once. The sample was PBMCs. The TCR sequence derives from a man aged 25 to 40 in good health and CMV-seronegative. This sequence joins TRBV7-9 and TRBJ1-2, with D tentatively TRBD1 (5 bases). The CDR3 protein is CASSSADSSTF. The CDR3, as DNA: TGTGCCAGCAGCTCCGCCGACAGTTCCACCTTC.